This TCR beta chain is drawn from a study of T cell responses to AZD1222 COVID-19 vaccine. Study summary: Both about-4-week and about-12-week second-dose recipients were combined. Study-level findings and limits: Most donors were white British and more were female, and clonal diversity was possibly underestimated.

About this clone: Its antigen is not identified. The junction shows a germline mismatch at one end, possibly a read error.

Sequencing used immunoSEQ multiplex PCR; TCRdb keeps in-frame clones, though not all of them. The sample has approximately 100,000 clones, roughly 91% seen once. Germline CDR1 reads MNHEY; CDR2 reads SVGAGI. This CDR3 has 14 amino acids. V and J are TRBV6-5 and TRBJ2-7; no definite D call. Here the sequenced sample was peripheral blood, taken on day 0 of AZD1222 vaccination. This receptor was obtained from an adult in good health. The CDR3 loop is CASRYQEQTYEQYF. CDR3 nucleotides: TGTGCCAGCCGTTATCAGGAACAGACCTACGAGCAGTACTTC.